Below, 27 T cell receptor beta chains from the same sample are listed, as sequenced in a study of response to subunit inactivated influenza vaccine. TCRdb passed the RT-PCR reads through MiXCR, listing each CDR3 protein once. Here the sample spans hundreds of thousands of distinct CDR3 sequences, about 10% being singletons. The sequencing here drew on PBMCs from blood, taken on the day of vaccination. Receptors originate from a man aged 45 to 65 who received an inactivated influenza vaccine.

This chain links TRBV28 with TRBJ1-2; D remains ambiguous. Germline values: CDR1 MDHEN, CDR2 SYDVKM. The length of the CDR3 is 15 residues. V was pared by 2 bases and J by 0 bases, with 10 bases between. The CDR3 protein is CASSLGSASNYGYTF. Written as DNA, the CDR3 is TGTGCCAGCAGTTTAGGTTCAGCGTCTAACTATGGCTACACCTTC.

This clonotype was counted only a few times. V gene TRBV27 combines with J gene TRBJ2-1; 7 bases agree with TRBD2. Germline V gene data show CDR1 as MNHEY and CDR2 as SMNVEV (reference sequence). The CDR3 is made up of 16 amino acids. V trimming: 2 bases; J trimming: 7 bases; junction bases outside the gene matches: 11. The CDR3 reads CASSLRAGESDNEQFF. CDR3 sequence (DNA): TGTGCCAGCAGTTTAAGGGCGGGAGAAAGTGATAATGAGCAGTTCTTC.

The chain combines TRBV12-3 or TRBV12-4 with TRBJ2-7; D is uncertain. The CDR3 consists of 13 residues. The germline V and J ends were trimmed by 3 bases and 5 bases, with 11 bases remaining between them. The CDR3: CASSLFQEDEQYF. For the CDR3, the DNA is TGTGCCAGCAGTTTGTTCCAGGAAGACGAGCAGTACTTC.

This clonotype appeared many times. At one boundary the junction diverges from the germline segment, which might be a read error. CDR3: CASSLVDRVPGETQYF. Here the CDR3 DNA reads TGTGCCAGCAGTTTAGTAGACAGGGTCCCGGGGGAGACCCAGTACTTC. The V and J genes are TRBV7-2 and TRBJ2-5; 7 nucleotides align to TRBD1. CDR1 and CDR2 from the germline V gene are SGHTA and FQGNSA. This CDR3 has 16 amino acids.

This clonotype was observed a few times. The CDR3 nucleotides read TGTGCCACCAGTGCCCTCAGGGGGACTAGCGGGAGGGCCGACAATGAGCAGTTCTTC. This gives the protein CATSALRGTSGRADNEQFF. The J gene is TRBJ2-1, the V gene TRBV24-1; the match to TRBD2 covers 16 bases. With V trimmed by 5 bases and J by 5 bases, 11 bases remained unmatched. CDR1 and CDR2 from the germline V gene are KGHDR and SFDVKD. This CDR3 region has 19 residues.

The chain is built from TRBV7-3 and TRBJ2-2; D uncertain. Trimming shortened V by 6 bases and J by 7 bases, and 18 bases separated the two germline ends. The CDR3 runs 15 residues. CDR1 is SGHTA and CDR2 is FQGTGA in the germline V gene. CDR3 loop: CASSPGRLKGGELFF. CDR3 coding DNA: TGTGCCAGCAGTCCCGGAAGGCTGAAGGGCGGGGAGCTGTTTTTT.

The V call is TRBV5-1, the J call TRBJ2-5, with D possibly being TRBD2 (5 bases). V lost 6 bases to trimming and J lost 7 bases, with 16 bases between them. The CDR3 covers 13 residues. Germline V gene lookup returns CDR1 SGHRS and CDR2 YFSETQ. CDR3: CASMDSLIGTQYF. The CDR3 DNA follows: TGCGCCAGCATGGACTCCCTAATAGGGACCCAGTACTTC.

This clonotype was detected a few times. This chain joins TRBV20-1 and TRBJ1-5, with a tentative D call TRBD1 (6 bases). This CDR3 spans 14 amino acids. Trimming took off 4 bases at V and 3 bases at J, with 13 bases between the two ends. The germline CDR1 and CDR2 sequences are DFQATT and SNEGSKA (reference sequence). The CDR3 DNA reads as TGCAGTGCTATTCCCACAGGGCTCAATCAGCCCCAGCATTTT. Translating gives CSAIPTGLNQPQHF.

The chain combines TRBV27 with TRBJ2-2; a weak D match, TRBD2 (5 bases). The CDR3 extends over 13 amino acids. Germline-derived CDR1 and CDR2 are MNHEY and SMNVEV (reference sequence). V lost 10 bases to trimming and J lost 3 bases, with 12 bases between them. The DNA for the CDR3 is TGTGCCACTCGACTACACGACACCGGGGAGCTGTTTTTT. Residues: CATRLHDTGELFF.

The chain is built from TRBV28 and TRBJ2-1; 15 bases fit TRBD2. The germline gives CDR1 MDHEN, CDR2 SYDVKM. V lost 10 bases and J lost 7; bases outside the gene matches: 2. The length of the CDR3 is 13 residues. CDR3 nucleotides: TGTGCCACCGGACTAGCGGGGGGGAATGAGCAGTTCTTC. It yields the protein CATGLAGGNEQFF. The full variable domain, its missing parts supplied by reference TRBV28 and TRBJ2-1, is DVKVTQSSRYLVKRTGEKVFLECVQDMDHENMFWYRQDPGLGLRLIYFSYDVKMKEKGDIPEGYSVSREKKERFSLILESASTNQTSMYLCATGLAGGNEQFFGPGTRLTVL.

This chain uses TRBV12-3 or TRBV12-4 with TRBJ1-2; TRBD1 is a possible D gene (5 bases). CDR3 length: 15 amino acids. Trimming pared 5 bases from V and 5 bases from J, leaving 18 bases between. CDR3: CASSAQGPRLYGYTF. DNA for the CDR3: TGTGCCAGCAGTGCTCAGGGACCGAGGCTATATGGCTACACCTTC.

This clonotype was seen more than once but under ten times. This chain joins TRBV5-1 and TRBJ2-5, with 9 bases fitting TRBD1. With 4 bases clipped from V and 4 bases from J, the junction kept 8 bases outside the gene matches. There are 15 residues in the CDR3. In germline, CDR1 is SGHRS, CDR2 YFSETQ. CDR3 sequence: CASSHGQGLVETQYF. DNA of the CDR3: TGCGCCAGCAGCCACGGACAGGGGTTAGTAGAGACCCAGTACTTC.

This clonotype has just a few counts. In DNA form, the CDR3 reads TGTGCCAGCAGCTCGGGACTAGCGGGATCCAATGAGCAGTTCTTC. Its protein is CASSSGLAGSNEQFF. The gene calls are TRBV7-3 and TRBJ2-1; 13 bases fit TRBD2. Trimming at V came to 4 bases and at J to 6 bases, leaving 3 bases not matched to a gene. Germline loops: CDR1 SGHTA, CDR2 FQGTGA. The CDR3 runs 15 residues.

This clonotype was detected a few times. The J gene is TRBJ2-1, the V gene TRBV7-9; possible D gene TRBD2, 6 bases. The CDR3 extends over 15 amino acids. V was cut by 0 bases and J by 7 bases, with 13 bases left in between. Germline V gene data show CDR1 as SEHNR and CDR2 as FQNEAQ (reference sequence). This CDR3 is CASSLARLVANEQFF. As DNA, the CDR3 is TGTGCCAGCAGCTTAGCACGACTAGTTGCGAATGAGCAGTTCTTC.

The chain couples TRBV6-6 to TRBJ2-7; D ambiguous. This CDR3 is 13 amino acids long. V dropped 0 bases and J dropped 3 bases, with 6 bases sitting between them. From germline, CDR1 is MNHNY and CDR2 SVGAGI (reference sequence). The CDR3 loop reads CASSYSVVYEQYF. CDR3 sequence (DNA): TGTGCCAGCAGTTACTCAGTAGTCTACGAGCAGTACTTC.

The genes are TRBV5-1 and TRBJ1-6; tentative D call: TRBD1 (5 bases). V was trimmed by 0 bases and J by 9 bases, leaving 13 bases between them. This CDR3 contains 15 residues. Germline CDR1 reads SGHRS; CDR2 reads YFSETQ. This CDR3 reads CASSLGGRESSPLHF. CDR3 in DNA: TGCGCCAGCAGCTTGGGCGGCAGGGAGTCTTCACCCCTCCACTTT.

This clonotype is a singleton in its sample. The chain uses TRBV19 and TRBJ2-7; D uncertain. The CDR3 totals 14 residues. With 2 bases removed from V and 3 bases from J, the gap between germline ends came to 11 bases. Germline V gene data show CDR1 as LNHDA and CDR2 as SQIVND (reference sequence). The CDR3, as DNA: TGTGCCAGTAGTATATATGGGAACTACTACGAGCAGTACTTC. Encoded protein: CASSIYGNYYEQYF. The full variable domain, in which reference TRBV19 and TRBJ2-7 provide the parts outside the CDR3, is DGGITQSPKYLFRKEGQNVTLSCEQNLNHDAMYWYRQDPGQGLRLIYYSQIVNDFQKGDIAEGYSVSREKKESFPLTVTSAQKNPTAFYLCASSIYGNYYEQYFGPGTRLTVT.

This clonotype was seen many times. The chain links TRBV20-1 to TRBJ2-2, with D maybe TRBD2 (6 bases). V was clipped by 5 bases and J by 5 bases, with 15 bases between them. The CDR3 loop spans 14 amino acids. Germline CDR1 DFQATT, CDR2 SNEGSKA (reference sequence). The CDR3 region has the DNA TGCAGTGCTCTAGGTACAAGCGGGACCGGGGAGCTGTTTTTT. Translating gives CSALGTSGTGELFF.

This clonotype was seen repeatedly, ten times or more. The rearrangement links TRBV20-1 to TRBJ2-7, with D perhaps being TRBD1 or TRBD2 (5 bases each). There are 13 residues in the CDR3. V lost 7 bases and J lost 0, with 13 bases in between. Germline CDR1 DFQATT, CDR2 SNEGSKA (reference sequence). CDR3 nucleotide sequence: TGCAGTGTTCCGGGGCGGAACTCCTACGAGCAGTACTTC. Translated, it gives CSVPGRNSYEQYF.

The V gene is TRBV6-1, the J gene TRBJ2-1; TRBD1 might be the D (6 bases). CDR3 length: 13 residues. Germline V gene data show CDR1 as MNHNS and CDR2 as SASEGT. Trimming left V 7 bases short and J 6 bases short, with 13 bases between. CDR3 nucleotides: TGTGCCAGCAATCACAGGGTTTTCAATGAGCAGTTCTTC. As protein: CASNHRVFNEQFF.

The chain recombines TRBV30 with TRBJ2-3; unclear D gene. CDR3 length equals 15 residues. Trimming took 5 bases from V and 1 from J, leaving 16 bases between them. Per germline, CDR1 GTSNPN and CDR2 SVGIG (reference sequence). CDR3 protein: CAWSLDGQGTDTQYF. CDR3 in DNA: TGTGCCTGGTCGTTGGACGGCCAAGGCACAGATACGCAGTATTTT. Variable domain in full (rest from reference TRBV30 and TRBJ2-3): SQTIHQWPATLVQPVGSPLSLECTVEGTSNPNLYWYRQAAGRGLQLLFYSVGIGQISSEVPQNLSASRPQDRQFILSSKKLLLSDSGFYLCAWSLDGQGTDTQYFGPGTRLTVL.

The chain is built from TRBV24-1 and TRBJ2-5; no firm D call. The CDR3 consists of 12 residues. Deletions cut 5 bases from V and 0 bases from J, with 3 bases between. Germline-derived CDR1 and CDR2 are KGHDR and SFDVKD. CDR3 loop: CATSGHQETQYF. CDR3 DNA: TGTGCCACCAGTGGCCACCAAGAGACCCAGTACTTC.

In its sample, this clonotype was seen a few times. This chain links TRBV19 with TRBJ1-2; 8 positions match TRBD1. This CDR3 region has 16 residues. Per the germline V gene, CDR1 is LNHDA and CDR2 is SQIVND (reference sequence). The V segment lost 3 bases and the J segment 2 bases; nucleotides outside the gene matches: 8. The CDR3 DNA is TGTGCCAGTAGTATGAGGTCAGGGGGCGCCAACTATGGCTACACCTTC. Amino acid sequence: CASSMRSGGANYGYTF.

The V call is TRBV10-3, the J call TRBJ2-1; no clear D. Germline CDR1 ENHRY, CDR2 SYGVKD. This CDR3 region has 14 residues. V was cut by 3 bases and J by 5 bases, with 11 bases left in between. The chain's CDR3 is CAISDELPNNEQFF. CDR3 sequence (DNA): TGTGCCATCAGTGATGAACTACCAAACAATGAGCAGTTCTTC.

The CDR3 sequence is CATGDPTFAGAHSGNTIYF. CDR3 DNA sequence: TGTGCCACCGGAGATCCGACGTTCGCAGGGGCCCACTCTGGAAACACCATATATTTT. The rearrangement uses TRBV10-3 and TRBJ1-3; the D gene is possibly TRBD1 (6 bases). The CDR3 is made up of 19 amino acids. V lost 10 bases, J lost 0 bases, and 28 bases lay in between. Per the germline V gene, CDR1 is ENHRY and CDR2 is SYGVKD.

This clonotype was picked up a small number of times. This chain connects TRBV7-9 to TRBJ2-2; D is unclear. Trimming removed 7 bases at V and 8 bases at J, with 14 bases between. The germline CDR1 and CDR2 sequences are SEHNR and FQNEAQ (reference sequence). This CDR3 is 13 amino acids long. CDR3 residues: CASILSGIGELFF. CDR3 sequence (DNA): TGTGCCAGCATCCTAAGTGGCATAGGGGAGCTGTTTTTT.

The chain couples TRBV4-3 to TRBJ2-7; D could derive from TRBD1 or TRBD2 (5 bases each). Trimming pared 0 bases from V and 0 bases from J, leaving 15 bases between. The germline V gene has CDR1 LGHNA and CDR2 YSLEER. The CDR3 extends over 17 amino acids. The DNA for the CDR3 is TGCGCCAGCAGCCAAGAAGTTGTCCGGGACCTCTCCTACGAGCAGTACTTC. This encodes CASSQEVVRDLSYEQYF.